This T cell receptor (beta chain) came from a study of blood T cell repertoires in COVID-19 (dated by TCRdb to about 2020). Some background on the complete study: Collaborator samples came from the United States, Italy and Spain and covered acute and convalescent phases of COVID-19. The prospective study material was composed of cDNA or gDNA derived from T cells, B-cell-depleted T cells, or PBMCs. Deeply sampled blood TCRbeta repertoires from subjects exposed to, actively infected with, or recovered from COVID-19 were included in the dataset. The repertoires were made available in a free public database intended to serve as a resource for research on the immune response to SARS-CoV-2. Samples were obtained from the ongoing ImmuneRACE study (first 160 participants) and from 1,000 to 1,500 subjects provided by 6 global collaborators. A de-identified subject ID, COVID-19 status, age in years and sex were almost always included in the sample metadata. Where available, HLA class I and class II types were taken from metadata supplied by the sample provider and were not determined by assay-based typing.

TCRbeta CDR3 regions were amplified from genomic DNA using the immunoSEQ Assay, a bias-controlled multiplex PCR. In the paper's pipeline: The number of nucleated cells in each sample was estimated from the amplification of reference gene primers within the assay. To quantify the absolute abundance of each unique TCRbeta CDR3 rearrangement, sequence reads were collapsed and filtered. Productive Simpson clonality was computed per sample as the square root of Simpson's diversity index over productive rearrangements. Held by TCRdb, this immuneACCESS table contains in-frame sequences only and omits some clones. Under half of the omission traces to an unresolved V gene where checked; the cause of the rest is unknown. The V and J calls and the clone size are those of that table, but D and trimming were determined from the DNA. The sample profile shows around 260,000 clones; less than 90% of them were found once. The ten biggest clones cover approximately 2% of the sample.

Overall study outcomes, separate from this receptor: The amount of clinical and demographic metadata varied by source and participant and was provided uncurated.

Germline trimming: 3 bases from V, 2 bases from J; junction bases outside gene matches: 3. As encoded in the germline V gene, CDR1 is MNHNS while CDR2 is SASEGT. The CDR3 has 15 amino acids, counting the end cysteine and phenylalanine. Solely the CDR3 DNA is kept, with 45 bases framed from the first base. Each collaborating institution followed its own protocols to collect whole blood in K2EDTA tubes. For TCRbeta analysis, collaborators shipped samples as frozen whole blood, isolated PBMCs, or DNA extracted from either of those sample types. On this clone itself: This clone's antigen is unknown. Within one base of it there is no much larger clone, and no base qualities were kept.

This chain joins TRBV6-1 to TRBJ1-3, with 8 junctional bases fitting TRBD1. The sequenced sample consisted of peripheral blood. This clonotype originated in a man aged 30-40 years with active or convalescent COVID-19. The sequenced DNA: TGTGCCAGCAGTGAGGCACAGGGGGCTGGAAACACCATATATTTT. Its translation is CASSEAQGAGNTIYF.